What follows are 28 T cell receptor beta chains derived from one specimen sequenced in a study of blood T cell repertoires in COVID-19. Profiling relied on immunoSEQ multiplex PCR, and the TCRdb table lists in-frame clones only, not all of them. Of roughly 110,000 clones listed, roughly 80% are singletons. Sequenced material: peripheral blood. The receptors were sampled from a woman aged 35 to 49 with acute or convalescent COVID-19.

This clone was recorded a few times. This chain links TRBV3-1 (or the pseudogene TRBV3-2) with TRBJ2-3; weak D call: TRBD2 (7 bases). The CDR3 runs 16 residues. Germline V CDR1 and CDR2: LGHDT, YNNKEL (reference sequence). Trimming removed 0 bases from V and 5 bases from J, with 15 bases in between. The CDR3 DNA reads TGTGCCAGCAGCCAAGAAAGGTGGGGGGGCCGAGATACGCAGTATTTT. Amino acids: CASSQERWGGRDTQYF.

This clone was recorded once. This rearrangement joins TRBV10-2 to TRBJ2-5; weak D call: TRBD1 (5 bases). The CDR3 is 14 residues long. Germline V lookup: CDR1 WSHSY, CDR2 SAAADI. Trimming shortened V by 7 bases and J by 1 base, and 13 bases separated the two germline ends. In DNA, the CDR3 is TGCGCCAGCAAGGGGCACGGACCCCAAGAGACCCAGTACTTC. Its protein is CASKGHGPQETQYF.

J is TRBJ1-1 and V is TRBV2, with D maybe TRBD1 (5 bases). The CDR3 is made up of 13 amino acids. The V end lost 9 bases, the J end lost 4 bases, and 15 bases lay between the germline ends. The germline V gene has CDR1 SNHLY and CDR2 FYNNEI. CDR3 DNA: TGTGCCAGTTCCAGGGAGGGCGGCACTGAAGCTTTCTTT. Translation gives CASSREGGTEAFF.

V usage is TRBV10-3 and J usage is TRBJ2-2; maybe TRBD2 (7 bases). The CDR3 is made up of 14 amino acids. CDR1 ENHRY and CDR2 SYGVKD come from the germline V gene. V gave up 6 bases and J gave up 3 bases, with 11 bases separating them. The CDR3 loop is CAIRRGADTGELFF. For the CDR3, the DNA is TGTGCCATCAGACGGGGGGCGGACACCGGGGAGCTGTTTTTT.

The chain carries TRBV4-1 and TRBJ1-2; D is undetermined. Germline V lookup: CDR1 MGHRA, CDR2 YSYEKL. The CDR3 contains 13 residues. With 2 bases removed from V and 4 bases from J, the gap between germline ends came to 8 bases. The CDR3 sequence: CASSQPTFYGYTF. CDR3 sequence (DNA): TGCGCCAGCAGCCAACCGACATTCTATGGCTACACCTTC.

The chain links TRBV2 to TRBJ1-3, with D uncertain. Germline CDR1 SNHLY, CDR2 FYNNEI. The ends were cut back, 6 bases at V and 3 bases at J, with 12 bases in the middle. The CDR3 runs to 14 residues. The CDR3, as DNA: TGTGCCAGCAGCCGGTCGGCGGGTGGAAACACCATATATTTT. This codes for CASSRSAGGNTIYF.

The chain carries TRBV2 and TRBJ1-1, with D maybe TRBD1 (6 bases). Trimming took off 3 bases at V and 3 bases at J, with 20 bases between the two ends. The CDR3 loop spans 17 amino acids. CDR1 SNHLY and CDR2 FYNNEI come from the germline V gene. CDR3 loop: CASSDRGEGGVDTEAFF. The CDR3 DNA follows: TGTGCCAGCAGTGACAGGGGAGAAGGTGGAGTGGACACTGAAGCTTTCTTT.

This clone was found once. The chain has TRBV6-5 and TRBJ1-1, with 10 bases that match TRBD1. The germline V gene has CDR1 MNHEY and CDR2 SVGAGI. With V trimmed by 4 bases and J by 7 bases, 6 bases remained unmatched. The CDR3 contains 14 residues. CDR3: CASSLGQGPSEAFF. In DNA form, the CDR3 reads TGTGCCAGCAGTTTGGGACAGGGGCCTAGTGAAGCTTTCTTT.

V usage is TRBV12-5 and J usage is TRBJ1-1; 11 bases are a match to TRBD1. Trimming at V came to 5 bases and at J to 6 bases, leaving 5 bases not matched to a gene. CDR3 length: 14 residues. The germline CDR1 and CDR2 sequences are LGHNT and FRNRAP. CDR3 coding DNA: TGTGCTAGTGGTGACCGGGACAGGGGGGCTGAAGCTTTCTTT. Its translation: CASGDRDRGAEAFF.

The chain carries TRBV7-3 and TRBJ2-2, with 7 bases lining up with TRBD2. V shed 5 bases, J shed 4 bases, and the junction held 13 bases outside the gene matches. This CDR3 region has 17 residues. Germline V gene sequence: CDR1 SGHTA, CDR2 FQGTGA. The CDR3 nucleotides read TGTGCCAGCAGCGGTCGGGGGTCGGGAGGTCGCACCGGGGAGCTGTTTTTT. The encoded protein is CASSGRGSGGRTGELFF.

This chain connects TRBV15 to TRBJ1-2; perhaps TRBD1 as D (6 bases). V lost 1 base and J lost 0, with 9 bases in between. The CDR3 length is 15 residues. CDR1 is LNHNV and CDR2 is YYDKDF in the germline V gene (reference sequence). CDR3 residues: CATSRGQGSNYGYTF. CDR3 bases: TGTGCCACCAGCAGAGGGCAGGGGTCTAACTATGGCTACACCTTC.

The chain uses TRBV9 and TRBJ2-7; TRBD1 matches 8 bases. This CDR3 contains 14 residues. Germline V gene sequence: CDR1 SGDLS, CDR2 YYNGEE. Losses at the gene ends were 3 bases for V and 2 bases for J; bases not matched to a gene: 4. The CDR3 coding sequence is TGTGCCAGCAGCGCAGGGGGCTCCACCTACGAGCAGTACTTC. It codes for CASSAGGSTYEQYF.

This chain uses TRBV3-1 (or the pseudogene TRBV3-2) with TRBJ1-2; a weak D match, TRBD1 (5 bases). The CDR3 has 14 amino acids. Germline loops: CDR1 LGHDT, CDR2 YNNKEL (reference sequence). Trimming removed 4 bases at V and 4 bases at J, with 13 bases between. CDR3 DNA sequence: TGTGCCAGCAGCCGACTCGACAGCCCCTATGGCTACACCTTC. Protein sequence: CASSRLDSPYGYTF.

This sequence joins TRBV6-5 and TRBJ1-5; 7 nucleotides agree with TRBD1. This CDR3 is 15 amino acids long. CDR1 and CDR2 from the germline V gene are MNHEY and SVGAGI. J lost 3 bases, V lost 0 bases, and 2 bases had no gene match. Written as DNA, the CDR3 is TGTGCCAGCAGTTACTCGGGACAGACCAATCAGCCCCAGCATTTT. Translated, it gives CASSYSGQTNQPQHF.

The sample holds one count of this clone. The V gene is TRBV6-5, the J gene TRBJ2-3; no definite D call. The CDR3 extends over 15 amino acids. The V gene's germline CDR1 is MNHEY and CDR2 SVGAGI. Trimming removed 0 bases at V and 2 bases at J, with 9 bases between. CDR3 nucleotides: TGTGCCAGCAGTTACTCGGGCCCCCCCACAGATACGCAGTATTTT. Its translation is CASSYSGPPTDTQYF.

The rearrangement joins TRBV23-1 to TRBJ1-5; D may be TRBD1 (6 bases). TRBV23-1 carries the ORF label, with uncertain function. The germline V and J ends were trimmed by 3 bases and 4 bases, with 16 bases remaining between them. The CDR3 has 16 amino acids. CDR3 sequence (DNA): TGCGCCAGCAGTCAGCTTCCAGGGACATATAATCAGCCCCAGCATTTT. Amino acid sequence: CASSQLPGTYNQPQHF.

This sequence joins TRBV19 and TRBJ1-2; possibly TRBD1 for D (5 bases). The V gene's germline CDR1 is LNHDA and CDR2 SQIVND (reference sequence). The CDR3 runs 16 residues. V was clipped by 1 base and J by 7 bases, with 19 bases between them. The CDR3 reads CASSIAAGFVVSGYTF. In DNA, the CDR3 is TGTGCCAGTAGTATAGCGGCAGGGTTCGTGGTCAGTGGCTACACCTTC.

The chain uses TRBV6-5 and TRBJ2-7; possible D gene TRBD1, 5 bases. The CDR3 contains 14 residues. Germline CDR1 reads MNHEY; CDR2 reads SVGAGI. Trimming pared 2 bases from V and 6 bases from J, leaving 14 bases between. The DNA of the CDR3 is TGTGCCAGCAGTTACAGCCAGGGAATGGCCGAGCAGTACTTC. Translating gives CASSYSQGMAEQYF.

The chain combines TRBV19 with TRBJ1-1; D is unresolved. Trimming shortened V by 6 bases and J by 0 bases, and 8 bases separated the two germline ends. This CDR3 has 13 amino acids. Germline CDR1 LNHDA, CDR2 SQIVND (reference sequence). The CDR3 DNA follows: TGTGCCAGTAGGCTTACAGTGAACACTGAAGCTTTCTTT. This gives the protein CASRLTVNTEAFF.

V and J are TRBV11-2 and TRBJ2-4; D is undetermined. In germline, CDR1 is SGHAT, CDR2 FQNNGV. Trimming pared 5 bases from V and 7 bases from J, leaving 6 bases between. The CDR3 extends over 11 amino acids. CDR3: CASSPLNIQYF. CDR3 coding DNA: TGTGCCAGCAGCCCCCTTAACATTCAGTACTTC.

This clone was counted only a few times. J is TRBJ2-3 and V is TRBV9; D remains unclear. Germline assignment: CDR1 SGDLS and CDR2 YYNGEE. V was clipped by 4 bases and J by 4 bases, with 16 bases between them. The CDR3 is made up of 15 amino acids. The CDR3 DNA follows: TGTGCCAGCAGCCCCCAGACCCGACTCGCAGATACGCAGTATTTT. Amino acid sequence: CASSPQTRLADTQYF. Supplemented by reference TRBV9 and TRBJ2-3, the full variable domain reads DSGVTQTPKHLITATGQRVTLRCSPRSGDLSVYWYQQSLDQGLQFLIQYYNGEERAKGNILERFSAQQFPDLHSELNLSSLELGDSALYFCASSPQTRLADTQYFGPGTRLTVL.

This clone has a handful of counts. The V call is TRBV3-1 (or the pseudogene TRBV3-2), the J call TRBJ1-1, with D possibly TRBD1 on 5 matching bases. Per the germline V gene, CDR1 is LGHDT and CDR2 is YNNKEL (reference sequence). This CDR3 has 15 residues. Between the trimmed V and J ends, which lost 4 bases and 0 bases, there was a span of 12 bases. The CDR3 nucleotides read TGTGCCAGCAGCCCCCTTAGACAGATGAACACTGAAGCTTTCTTT. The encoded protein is CASSPLRQMNTEAFF.

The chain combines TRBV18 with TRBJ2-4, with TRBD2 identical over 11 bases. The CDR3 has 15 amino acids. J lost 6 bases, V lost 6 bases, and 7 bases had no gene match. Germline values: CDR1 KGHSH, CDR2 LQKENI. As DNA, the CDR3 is TGTGCCAGCTCTCCCGGGACTAGCGGAATAAACATTCAGTACTTC. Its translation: CASSPGTSGINIQYF.

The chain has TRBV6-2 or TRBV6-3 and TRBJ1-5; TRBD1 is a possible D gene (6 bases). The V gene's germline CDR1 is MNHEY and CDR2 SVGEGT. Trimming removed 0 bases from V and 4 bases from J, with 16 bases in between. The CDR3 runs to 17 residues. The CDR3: CASSYSINRGLNQPQHF. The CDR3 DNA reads TGTGCCAGCAGTTACTCGATAAATAGGGGGTTAAATCAGCCCCAGCATTTT.

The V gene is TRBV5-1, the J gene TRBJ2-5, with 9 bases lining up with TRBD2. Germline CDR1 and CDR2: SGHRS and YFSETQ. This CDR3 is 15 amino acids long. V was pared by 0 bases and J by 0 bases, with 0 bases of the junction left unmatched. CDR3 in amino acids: CASSLGTSDQETQYF. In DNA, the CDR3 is TGCGCCAGCAGCTTGGGGACTAGCGACCAAGAGACCCAGTACTTC.

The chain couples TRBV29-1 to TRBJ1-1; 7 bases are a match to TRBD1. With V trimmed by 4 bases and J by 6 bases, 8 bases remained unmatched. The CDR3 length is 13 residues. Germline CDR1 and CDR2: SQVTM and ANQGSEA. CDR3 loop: CSVGLGTASEAFF. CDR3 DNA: TGCAGCGTTGGGCTAGGGACAGCCTCTGAAGCTTTCTTT.

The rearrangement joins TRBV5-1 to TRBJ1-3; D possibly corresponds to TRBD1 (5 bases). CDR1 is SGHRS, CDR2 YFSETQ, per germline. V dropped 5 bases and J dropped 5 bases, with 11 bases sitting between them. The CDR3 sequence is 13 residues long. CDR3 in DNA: TGCGCCAGCAGGGACCAGGGCAGAAACACCATATATTTT. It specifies CASRDQGRNTIYF.

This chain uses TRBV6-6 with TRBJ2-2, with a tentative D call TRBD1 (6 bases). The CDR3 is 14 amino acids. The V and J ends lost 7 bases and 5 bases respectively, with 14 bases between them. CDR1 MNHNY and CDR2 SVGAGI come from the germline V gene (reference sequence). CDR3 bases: TGTGCCAGCATTATGGACAGCCATACCGGGGAGCTGTTTTTT. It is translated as CASIMDSHTGELFF.